This TCR beta chain was retrieved from a study of a mutant IDH1 vaccine in newly diagnosed glioma. The time point was: week 5, during vaccination. Vaccination comprised doses that each held 300 ug of mutant IDH1 20-mer peptide, plus topical imiquimod. In regard to this clone: The antigen is unknown. The sample carries other DNA sequences with the same CDR3.

The data were produced by immunoSEQ multiplex PCR, yet TCRdb's version contains in-frame clones alone and is incomplete. The table lists under 70,000 clones, about 81% of them singletons. The CDR3 contains 13 residues. With 0 bases removed from V and 2 bases from J, the gap between germline ends came to 5 bases. Germline V gene sequence: CDR1 SGHRS, CDR2 YFSETQ. This chain joins TRBV5-1 and TRBJ1-2; no definite D call. The specimen was PBMCs, collected from a glioma patient whose treatment included an IDH1 peptide vaccine. The sequence was obtained from a man aged 30-40 years with glioma. This chain's CDR3 is CASSLGQNYGYTF. The DNA of the CDR3 is TGCGCCAGCAGCTTGGGACAAAACTATGGCTACACCTTC.